This TCR beta chain came from a study of shared clonotypes between healthy human individuals. Study outcomes and limitations: Against clonotypes common to all four donors, non-shared ones had lower generation probabilities. What naive subsets generally showed was a larger estimated richness than memory subsets showed.

Per the germline V gene, CDR1 is SGHNT and CDR2 is YYREEE (reference sequence). The CDR3 extends over 15 amino acids. V shed 5 bases, J shed 4 bases, and the junction held 7 bases outside the gene matches. About this clone: Its antigen is still unknown.

CD45RO-negative CD8 cells positively selected for CCR7 made up the naive population, which excluded terminally differentiated effector memory CD45RA+ cells. Sequencing was performed with immunoSEQ multiplex PCR; in TCRdb, only in-frame clones are kept and a portion is missing. The sample gives over 750,000 clones, about 96% of which show up once; under 0.25% is in the top ten. The chain has TRBV5-4 and TRBJ2-2, with 8 bases lining up with TRBD2. Sequencing was carried out using naive CD8+ T cells sorted from blood. This receptor was taken from a young man in good health. The CDR3 DNA is TGTGCCAGCAGGAAAGCGGGAGCAGGCACCGGGGAGCTGTTTTTT. Residues: CASRKAGAGTGELFF.